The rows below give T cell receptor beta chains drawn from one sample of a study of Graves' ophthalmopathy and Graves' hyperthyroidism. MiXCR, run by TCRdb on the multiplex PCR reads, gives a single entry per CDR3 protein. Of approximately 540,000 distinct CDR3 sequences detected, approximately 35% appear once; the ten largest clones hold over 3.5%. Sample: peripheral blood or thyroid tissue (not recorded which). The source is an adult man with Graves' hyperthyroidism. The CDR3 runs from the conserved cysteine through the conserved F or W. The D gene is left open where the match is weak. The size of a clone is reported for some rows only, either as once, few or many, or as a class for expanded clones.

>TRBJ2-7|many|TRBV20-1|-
TGCAGTGCTCAAGACCGGGTTGGGACAAGAACCTACGAGCAGTACTTC
CSAQDRVGTRTYEQYF
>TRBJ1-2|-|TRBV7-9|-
TGTGCCAGCAGCTTAAAAGGAGATGGCTACACCTTC
CASSLKGDGYTF
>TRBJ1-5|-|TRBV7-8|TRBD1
TGTGCCAGCAGCCCACAGGGGGGAATCAATCAGCCCCAGCATTTT
CASSPQGGINQPQHF
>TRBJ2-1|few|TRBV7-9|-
TGTGCCAGCAGCTTAGGGTGGGTCAATGAGCAGTTCTTC
CASSLGWVNEQFF
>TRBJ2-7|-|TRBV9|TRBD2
TGTGCCAGCAGCGTAGAGCCGGGACTAGCGGGGGCGAGCTCCTACGAGCAGTACTTC
CASSVEPGLAGASSYEQYF
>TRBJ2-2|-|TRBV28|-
TGTGCCAGCAGTTCCCGGCGGGGGCGAGGCACCGGGGAGCCGTTTTTT
CASSSRRGRGTGEPFF
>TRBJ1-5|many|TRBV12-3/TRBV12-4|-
TGTGCCAGCAGTTCCCGACAGGGCAATCAGCCCCAGCATTTT
CASSSRQGNQPQHF
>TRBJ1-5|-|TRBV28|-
TGTGCCAGCAGTTCTCAAGATTTGAGTCGTCAGCCCCAGCATTTT
CASSSQDLSRQPQHF
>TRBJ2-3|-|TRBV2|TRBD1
TGTGCCAGCAGCGCGGACAGGGGGGGTACAGATACGCAGTATTTT
CASSADRGGTDTQYF
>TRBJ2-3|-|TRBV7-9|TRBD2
TGTGCCAGCAGCTTAGGGGCTAGCGGGAGTACAGATACGCAGTATTTT
CASSLGASGSTDTQYF
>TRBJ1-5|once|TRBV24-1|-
TGTGCCACCAGTGCCCTTCAAGGGTATTCGGATCAGCCCCAGCATTTT
CATSALQGYSDQPQHF
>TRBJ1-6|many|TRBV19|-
TGTGCCAGTAGTATCGGGGTATCACCCCTCCACTTT
CASSIGVSPLHF
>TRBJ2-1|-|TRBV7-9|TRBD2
TGTGCCAGCAGCTTAGGAGCGGGAGGAATCAATGAGCAGTTCTTC
CASSLGAGGINEQFF
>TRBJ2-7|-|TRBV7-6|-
TGTGCCAGCAGCCCGCTTCCGGAGGGGTCCTACGAGCGGTACTTT
CASSPLPEGSYERYF